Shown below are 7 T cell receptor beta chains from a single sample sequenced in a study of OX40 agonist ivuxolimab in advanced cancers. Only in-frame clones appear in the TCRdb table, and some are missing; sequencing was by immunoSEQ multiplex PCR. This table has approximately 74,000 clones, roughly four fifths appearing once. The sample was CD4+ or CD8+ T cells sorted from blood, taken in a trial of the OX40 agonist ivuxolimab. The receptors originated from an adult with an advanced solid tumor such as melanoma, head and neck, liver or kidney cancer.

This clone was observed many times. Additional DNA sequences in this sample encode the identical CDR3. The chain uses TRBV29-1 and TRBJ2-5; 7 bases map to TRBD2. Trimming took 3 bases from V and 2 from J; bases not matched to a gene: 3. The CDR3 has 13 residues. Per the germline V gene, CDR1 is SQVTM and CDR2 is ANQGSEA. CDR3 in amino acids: CSVELAAQETQYF. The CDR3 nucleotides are TGCAGCGTTGAGCTAGCGGCGCAAGAGACCCAGTACTTC.

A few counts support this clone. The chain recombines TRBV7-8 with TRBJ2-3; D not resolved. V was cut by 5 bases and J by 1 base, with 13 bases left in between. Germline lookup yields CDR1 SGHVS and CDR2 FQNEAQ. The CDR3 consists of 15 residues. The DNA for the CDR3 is TGTGCCAGCAGCCGACTTGATCGGGGCACAGATACGCAGTATTTT. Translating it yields CASSRLDRGTDTQYF.

Here the CDR3 DNA reads TGTGCCAGCAGCCTAAGTCAGGGGGCCTATGGCTACACCTTC. Its translation: CASSLSQGAYGYTF. The chain couples TRBV6-1 to TRBJ1-2; 8 nucleotides agree with TRBD1. The CDR3 is 14 amino acids. Germline values: CDR1 MNHNS, CDR2 SASEGT. V dropped 6 bases and J dropped 4; count of bases not matched to a gene: 7.

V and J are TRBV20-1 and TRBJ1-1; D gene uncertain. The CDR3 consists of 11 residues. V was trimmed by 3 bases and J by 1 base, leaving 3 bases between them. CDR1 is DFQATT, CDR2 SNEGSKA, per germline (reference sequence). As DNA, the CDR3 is TGCAGTGCTAGTGGGAACACTGAAGCTTTCTTT. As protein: CSASGNTEAFF.

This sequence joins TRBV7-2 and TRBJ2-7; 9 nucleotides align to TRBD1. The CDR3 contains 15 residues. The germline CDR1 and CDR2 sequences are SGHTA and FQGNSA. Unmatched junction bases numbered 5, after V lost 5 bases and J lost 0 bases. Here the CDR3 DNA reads TGTGCCAGCAGCAGACAGGGGGGGAGCTCCTACGAGCAGTACTTC. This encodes CASSRQGGSSYEQYF.

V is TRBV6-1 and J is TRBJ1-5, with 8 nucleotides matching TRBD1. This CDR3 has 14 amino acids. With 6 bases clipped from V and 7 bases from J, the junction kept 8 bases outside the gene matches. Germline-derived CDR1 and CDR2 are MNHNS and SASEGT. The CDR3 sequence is CASRRTGQGQPQHF. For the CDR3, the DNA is TGTGCCAGCAGAAGGACAGGGCAGGGGCAGCCCCAGCATTTT.

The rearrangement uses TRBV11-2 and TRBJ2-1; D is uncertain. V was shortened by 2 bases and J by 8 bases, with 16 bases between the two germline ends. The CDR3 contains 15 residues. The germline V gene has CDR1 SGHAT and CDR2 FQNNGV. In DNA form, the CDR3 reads TGTGCCAGCAGCTTAAAACGTGTGGTCGGTGATGAGCAGTTCTTC. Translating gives CASSLKRVVGDEQFF.